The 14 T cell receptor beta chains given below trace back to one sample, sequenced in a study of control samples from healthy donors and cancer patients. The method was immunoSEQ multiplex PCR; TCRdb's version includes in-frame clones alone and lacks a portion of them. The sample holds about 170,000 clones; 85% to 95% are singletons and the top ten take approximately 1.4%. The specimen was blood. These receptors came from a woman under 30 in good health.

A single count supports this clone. As DNA, the CDR3 is TGTGCCAGCAGCTCGTACCGCGGCTACACTGAAGCTTTCTTT. Translation gives CASSSYRGYTEAFF. The rearrangement uses TRBV5-8 and TRBJ1-1; D is uncertain. Germline CDR1 SGHTS, CDR2 YDEGEE. This CDR3 spans 14 amino acids. Trimming left V 3 bases short and J 3 bases short, with 12 bases between.

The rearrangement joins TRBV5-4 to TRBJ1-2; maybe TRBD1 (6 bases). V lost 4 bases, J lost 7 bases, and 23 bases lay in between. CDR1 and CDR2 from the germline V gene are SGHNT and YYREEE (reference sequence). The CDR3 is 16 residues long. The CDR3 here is CASSPGGQGPIGGYTF. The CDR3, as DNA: TGTGCCAGCAGCCCGGGGGGGCAGGGGCCCATAGGTGGCTACACCTTC.

The CDR3 reads CASSQDEDSYGYTF. The CDR3 bases are TGTGCCAGCAGCCAAGATGAGGATTCTTATGGCTACACCTTC. The chain joins TRBV4-2 to TRBJ1-2, with D unclear. The V end lost 0 bases, the J end lost 5 bases, and 10 bases lay between the germline ends. CDR1 LGHNA and CDR2 YNFKEQ come from the germline V gene. The CDR3 covers 14 residues.

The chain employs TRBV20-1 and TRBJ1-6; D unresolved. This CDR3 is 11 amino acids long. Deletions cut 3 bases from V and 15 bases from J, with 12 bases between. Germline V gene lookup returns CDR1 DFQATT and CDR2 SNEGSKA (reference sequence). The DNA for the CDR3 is TGCAGTGCTAGTGAGGACGGCGGCCTCCACTTT. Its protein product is CSASEDGGLHF.

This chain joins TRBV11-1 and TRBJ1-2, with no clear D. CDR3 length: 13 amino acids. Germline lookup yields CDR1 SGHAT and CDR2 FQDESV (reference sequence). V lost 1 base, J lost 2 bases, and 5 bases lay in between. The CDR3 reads CASSLVGNYGYTF. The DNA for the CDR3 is TGTGCCAGCAGCTTAGTAGGGAACTATGGCTACACCTTC.

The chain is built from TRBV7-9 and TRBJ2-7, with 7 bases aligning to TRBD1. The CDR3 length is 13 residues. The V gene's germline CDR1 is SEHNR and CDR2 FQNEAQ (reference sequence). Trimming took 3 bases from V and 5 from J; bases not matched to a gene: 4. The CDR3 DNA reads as TGTGCCAGCAGCTTGGACAGGAGCCACGAGCAGTACTTC. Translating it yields CASSLDRSHEQYF.

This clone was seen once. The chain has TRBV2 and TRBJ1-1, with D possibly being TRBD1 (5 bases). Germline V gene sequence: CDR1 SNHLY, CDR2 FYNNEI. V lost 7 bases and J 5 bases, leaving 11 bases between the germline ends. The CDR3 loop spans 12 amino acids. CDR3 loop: CASTGEWTEAFF. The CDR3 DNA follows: TGTGCCAGCACGGGGGAATGGACTGAAGCTTTCTTT.

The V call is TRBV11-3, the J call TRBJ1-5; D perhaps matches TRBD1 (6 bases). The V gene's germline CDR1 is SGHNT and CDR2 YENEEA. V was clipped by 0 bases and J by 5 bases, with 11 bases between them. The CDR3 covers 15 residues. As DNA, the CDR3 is TGTGCCAGCAGCTTAGATTCAGAGGGGGATCAGCCCCAGCATTTT. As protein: CASSLDSEGDQPQHF. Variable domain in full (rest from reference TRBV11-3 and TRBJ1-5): EAGVVQSPRYKIIEKKQPVAFWCNPISGHNTLYWYLQNLGQGPELLIRYENEEAVDDSQLPKDRFSAERLKGVDSTLKIQPAELGDSAVYLCASSLDSEGDQPQHFGDGTRLSIL.

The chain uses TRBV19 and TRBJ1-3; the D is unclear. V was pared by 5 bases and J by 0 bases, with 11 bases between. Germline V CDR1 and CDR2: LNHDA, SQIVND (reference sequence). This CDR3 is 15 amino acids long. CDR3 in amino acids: CASSLKDVSGNTIYF. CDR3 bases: TGTGCCAGTAGTCTAAAGGATGTCTCTGGAAACACCATATATTTT.

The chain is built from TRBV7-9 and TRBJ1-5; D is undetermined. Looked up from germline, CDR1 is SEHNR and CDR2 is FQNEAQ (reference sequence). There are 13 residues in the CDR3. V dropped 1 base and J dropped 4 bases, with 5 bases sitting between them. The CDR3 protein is CASSLVGNQPQHF. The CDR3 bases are TGTGCCAGCAGCTTAGTGGGGAATCAGCCCCAGCATTTT.

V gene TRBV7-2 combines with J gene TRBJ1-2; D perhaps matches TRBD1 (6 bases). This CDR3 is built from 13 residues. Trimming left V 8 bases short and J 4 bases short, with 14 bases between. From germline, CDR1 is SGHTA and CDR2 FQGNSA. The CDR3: CASQSRGGYGYTF. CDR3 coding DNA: TGTGCCAGCCAATCAAGAGGGGGCTATGGCTACACCTTC. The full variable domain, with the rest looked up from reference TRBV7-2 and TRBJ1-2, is GAGVSQSPSNKVTEKGKDVELRCDPISGHTALYWYRQSLGQGLEFLIYFQGNSAPDKSGLPSDRFSAERTGGSVSTLTIQRTQQEDSAVYLCASQSRGGYGYTFGSGTRLTVV.

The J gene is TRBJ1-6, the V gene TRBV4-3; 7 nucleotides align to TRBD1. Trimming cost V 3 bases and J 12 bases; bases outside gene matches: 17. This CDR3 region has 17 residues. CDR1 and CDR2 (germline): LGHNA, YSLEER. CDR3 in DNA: TGCGCCAGCAGCCACACAGGGGCGGTTCGCGGTGGGAGACCCCTCCACTTT. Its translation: CASSHTGAVRGGRPLHF.

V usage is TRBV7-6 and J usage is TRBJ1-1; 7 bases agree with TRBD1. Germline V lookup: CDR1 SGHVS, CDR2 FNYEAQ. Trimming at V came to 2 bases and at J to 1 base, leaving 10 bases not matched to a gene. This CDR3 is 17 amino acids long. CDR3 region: CASSLTGTEGPNTEAFF. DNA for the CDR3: TGTGCCAGCAGCTTAACCGGGACAGAAGGGCCGAACACTGAAGCTTTCTTT. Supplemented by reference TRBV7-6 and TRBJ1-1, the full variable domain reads GAGVSQSPRYKVTKRGQDVALRCDPISGHVSLYWYRQALGQGPEFLTYFNYEAQQDKSGLPNDRFSAERPEGSISTLTIQRTEQRDSAMYRCASSLTGTEGPNTEAFFGQGTRLTVV.

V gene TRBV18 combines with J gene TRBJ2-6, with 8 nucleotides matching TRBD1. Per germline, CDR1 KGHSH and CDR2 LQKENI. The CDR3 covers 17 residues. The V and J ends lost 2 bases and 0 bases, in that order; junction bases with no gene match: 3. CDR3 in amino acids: CASSPNRGASGANVLTF. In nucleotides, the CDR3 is TGTGCCAGCTCACCAAACAGGGGGGCCTCTGGGGCCAACGTCCTGACTTTC.